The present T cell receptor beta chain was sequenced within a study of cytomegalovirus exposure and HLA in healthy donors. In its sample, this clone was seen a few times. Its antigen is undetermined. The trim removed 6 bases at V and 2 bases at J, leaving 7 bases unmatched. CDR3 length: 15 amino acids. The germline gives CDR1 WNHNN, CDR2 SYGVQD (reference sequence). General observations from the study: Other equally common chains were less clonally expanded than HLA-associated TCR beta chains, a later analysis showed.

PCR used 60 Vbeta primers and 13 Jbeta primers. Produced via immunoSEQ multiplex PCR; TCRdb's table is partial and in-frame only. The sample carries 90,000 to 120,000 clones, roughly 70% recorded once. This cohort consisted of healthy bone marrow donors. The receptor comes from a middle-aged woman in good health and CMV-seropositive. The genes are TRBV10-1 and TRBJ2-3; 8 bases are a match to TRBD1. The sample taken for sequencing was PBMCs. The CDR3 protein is CASSPGTGYTDTQYF. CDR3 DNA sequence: TGCGCCAGCAGCCCCGGGACAGGATACACAGATACGCAGTATTTT.